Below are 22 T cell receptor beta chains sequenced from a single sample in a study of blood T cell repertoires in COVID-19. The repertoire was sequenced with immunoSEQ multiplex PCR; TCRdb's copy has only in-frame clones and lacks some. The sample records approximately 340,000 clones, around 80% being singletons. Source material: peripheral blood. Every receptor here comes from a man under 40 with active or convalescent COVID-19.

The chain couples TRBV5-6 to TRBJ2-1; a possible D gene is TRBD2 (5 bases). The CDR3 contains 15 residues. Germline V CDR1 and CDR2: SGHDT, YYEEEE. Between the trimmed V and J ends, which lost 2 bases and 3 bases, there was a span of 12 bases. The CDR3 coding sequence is TGTGCCAGCAGCTTTTACGGGATTAACTACAATGAGCAGTTCTTC. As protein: CASSFYGINYNEQFF.

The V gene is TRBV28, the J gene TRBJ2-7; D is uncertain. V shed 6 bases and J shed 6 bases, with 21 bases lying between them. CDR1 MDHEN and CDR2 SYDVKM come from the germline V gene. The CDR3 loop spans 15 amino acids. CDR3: CASRSLVAAASEQYF. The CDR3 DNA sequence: TGTGCCAGCAGAAGCCTAGTTGCCGCAGCGAGCGAGCAGTACTTC.

DNA of the CDR3: TGTGCCAGTAGTGGCGGGAGGTATGACAATGAGCAGTTCTTC. Translation gives CASSGGRYDNEQFF. The chain uses TRBV19 and TRBJ2-1; 8 nucleotides agree with TRBD2. The CDR3 length is 14 residues. V shed 5 bases and J 5 bases; nucleotides not matched to a gene: 5. CDR1 LNHDA and CDR2 SQIVND come from the germline V gene (reference sequence).

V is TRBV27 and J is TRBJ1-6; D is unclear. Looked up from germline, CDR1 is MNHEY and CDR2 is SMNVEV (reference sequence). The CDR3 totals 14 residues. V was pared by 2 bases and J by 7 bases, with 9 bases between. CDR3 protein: CASSLERRNSPLHF. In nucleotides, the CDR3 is TGTGCCAGCAGTTTAGAAAGGAGAAATTCACCCCTCCACTTT.

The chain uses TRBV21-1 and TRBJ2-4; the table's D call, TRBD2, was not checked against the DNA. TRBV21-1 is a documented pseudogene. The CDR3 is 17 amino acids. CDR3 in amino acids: CASSKEAGGVAKNIQYF. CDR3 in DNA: TGTGCCAGCAGCAAAGAGGCCGGGGGAGTAGCCAAAAACATTCAGTACTTC.

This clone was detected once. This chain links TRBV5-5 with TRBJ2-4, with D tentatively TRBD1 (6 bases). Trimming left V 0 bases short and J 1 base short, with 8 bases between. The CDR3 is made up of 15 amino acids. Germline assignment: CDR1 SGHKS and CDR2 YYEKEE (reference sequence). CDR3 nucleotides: TGTGCCAGCAGCTTGGAGGGGGTGGCCAAAAACATTCAGTACTTC. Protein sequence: CASSLEGVAKNIQYF.

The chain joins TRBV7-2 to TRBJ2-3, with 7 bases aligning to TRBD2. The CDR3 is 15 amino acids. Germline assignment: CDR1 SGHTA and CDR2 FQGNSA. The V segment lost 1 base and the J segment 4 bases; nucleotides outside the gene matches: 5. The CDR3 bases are TGTGCCAGCAGCTTAGGGGGGGGAGGGCCAGATACGCAGTATTTT. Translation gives CASSLGGGGPDTQYF.

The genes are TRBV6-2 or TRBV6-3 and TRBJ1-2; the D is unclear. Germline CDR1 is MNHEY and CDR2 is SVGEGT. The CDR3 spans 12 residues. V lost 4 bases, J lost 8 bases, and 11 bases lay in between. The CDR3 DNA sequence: TGTGCCAGCAGTTCAGGTGGTCGGGGCTACACCTTC. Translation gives CASSSGGRGYTF.

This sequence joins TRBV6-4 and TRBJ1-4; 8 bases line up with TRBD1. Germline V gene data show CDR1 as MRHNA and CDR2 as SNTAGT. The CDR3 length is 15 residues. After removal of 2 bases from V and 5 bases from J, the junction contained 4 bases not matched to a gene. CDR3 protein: CASSDGTGPNEKLFF. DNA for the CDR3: TGTGCCAGCAGTGACGGGACAGGACCCAATGAAAAACTGTTTTTT.

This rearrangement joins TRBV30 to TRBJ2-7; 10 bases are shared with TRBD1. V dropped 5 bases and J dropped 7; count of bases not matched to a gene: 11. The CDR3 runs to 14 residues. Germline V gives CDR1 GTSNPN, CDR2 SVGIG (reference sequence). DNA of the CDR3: TGTGCCTGGGGACGACAGGGGGCGGCGAGGGAGCAGTACTTC. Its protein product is CAWGRQGAAREQYF.

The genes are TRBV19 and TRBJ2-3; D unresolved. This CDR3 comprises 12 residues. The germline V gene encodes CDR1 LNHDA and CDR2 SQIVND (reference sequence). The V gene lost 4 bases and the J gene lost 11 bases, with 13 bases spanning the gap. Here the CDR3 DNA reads TGTGCCAGTAGTACCCTAGGTGACTTGCAGTATTTT. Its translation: CASSTLGDLQYF.

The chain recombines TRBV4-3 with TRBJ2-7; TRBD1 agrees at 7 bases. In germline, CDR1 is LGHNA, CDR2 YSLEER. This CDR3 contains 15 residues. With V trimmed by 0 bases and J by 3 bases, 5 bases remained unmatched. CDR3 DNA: TGCGCCAGCAGCCAAGATGGGGACAGATTCTACGAGCAGTACTTC. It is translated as CASSQDGDRFYEQYF.

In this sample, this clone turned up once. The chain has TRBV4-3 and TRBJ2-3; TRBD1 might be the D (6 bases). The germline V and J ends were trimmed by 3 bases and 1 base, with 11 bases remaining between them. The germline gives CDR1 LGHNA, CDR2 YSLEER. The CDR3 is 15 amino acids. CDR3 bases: TGCGCCAGCAGCCATCAACAGGGACGCACAGATACGCAGTATTTT. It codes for CASSHQQGRTDTQYF.

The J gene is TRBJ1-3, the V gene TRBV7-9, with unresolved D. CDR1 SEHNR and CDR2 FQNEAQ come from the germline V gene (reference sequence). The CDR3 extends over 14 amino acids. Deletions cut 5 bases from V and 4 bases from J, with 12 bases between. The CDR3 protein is CASSERATGNTIYF. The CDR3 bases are TGTGCCAGCAGCGAGCGGGCCACAGGAAACACCATATATTTT. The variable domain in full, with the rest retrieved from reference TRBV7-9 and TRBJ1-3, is DTGVSQNPRHKITKRGQNVTFRCDPISEHNRLYWYRQTLGQGPEFLTYFQNEAQLEKSRLLSDRFSAERPKGSFSTLEIQRTEQGDSAMYLCASSERATGNTIYFGEGSWLTVV.

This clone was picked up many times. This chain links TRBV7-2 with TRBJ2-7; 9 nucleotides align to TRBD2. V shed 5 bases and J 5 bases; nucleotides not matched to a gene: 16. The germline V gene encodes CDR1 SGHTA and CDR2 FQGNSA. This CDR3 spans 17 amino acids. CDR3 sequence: CASSPNERGAPPNEQYF. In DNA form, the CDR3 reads TGTGCCAGCAGCCCGAATGAGCGGGGGGCCCCCCCTAACGAGCAGTACTTC.

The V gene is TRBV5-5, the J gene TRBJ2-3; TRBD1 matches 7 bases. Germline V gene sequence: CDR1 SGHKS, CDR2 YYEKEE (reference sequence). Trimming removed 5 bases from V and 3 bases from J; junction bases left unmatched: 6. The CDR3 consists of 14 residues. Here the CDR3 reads CASSRDRETDTQYF. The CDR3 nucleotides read TGTGCCAGCAGTCGAGACAGGGAAACAGATACGCAGTATTTT.

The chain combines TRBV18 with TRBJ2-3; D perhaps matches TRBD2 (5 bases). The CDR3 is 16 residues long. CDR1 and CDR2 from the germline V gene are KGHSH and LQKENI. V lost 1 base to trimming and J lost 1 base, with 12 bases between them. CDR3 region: CASSPQRLTGTDTQYF. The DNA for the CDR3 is TGTGCCAGCTCACCACAGCGGCTTACTGGCACAGATACGCAGTATTTT.

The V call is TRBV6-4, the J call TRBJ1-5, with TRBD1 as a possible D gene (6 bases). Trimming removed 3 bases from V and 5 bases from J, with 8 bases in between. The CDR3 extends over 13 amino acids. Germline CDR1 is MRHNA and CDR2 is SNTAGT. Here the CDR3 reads CASSEGADQPQHF. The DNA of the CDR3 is TGTGCCAGCAGTGAGGGGGCTGATCAGCCCCAGCATTTT.

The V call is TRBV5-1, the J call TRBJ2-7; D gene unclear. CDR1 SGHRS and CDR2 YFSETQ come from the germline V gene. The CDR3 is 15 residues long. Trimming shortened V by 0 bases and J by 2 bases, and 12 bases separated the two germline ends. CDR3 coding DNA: TGCGCCAGCAGCTTGGGTTCCGGTACCGCCTACGAGCAGTACTTC. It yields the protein CASSLGSGTAYEQYF.

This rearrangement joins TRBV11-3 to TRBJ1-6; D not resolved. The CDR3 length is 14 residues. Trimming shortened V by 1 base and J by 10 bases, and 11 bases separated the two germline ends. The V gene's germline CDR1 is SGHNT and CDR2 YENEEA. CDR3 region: CASSLGWPNSPLHF. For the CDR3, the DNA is TGTGCCAGCAGCTTAGGTTGGCCCAACTCACCCCTCCACTTT. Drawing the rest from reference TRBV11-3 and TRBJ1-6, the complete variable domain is EAGVVQSPRYKIIEKKQPVAFWCNPISGHNTLYWYLQNLGQGPELLIRYENEEAVDDSQLPKDRFSAERLKGVDSTLKIQPAELGDSAVYLCASSLGWPNSPLHFGNGTRLTVT.

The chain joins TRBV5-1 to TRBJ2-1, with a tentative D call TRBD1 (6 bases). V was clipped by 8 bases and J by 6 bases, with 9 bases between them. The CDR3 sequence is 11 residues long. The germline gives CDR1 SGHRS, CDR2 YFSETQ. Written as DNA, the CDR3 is TGCGCCAGTTCACAGGGCAATGAGCAGTTCTTC. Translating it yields CASSQGNEQFF. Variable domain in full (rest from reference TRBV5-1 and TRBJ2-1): KAGVTQTPRYLIKTRGQQVTLSCSPISGHRSVSWYQQTPGQGLQFLFEYFSETQRNKGNFPGRFSGRQFSNSRSEMNVSTLELGDSALYLCASSQGNEQFFGPGTRLTVL.

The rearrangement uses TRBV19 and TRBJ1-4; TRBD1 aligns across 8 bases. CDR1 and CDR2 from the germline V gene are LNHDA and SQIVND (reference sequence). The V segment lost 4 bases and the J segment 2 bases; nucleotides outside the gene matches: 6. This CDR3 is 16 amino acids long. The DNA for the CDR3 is TGTGCCAGTAGTAGCCGACAGGGGACGACTAATGAAAAACTGTTTTTT. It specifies CASSSRQGTTNEKLFF.